This T cell receptor beta chain comes out of a study of glioma-infiltrating T cells after dendritic cell vaccination. V lost 3 bases to trimming and J lost 8 bases, with 10 bases between them. The CDR3 totals 13 residues. In germline, CDR1 is SNHLY, CDR2 FYNNEI. Profiling relied on immunoSEQ multiplex PCR, and the TCRdb table lists in-frame clones only, not all of them. Among some 73,000 clones listed, roughly 80% were seen once. V and J are TRBV2 and TRBJ1-4, with D possibly TRBD1 on 5 matching bases. The receptor comes from a human donor with glioblastoma. The sample consisted of blood, taken before dendritic cell vaccination. The CDR3: CASSDREGEKLFF. The CDR3 DNA sequence: TGTGCCAGCAGTGATCGGGAGGGGGAAAAACTGTTTTTT. The full variable domain, completed using reference TRBV2 and TRBJ1-4, is EPEVTQTPSHQVTQMGQEVILRCVPISNHLYFYWYRQILGQKVEFLVSFYNNEISEKSEIFDDQFSVERPDGSNFTLKIRSTKLEDSAMYFCASSDREGEKLFFGSGTQLSVL.